This entry describes one T cell receptor (beta chain). This entry is derived from a study of T cells in Graves' hyperthyroidism and ophthalmopathy. Fresh peripheral blood, about 10 ml of it, supplied the PBMCs. Authors of the study amplified TCR beta CDR3 regions from RNA transcripts. The primer set for the first-round RT-PCR of the TCR CDR3 was HTBI. TCRdb ran MiXCR on the multiplex PCR reads and lists one entry per CDR3 protein. The sample lists around 570,000 distinct CDR3 sequences; 15% to 20% were seen once. V dropped 4 bases and J dropped 0 bases, with 12 bases sitting between them. The CDR3 consists of 15 residues. Germline CDR1 reads ENHRY; CDR2 reads SYGVKD.

The chain uses TRBV10-3 and TRBJ2-5; D call uncertain. This receptor was obtained from a man aged 35-49 years with Graves' ophthalmopathy. Input material: blood. The CDR3 DNA reads as TGTGCCATCAGTGGGAAGGGTCTTGACCAAGAGACCCAGTACTTC. Residues: CAISGKGLDQETQYF.